A single TCR beta chain is shown here with its context. The data belong to a study of blood T cell repertoires in COVID-19. Across the study: PBMCs, B-cell-depleted T cells, or T cells were the source of the cDNA or gDNA that made up the material.

The table came from immunoSEQ multiplex PCR; TCRdb's copy has only in-frame clones and leaves some out. Of 90,000 to 150,000 clones in the sample, around 89% were seen once. Trimming pared 5 bases from V and 3 bases from J, leaving 14 bases between. Germline CDR1 is LNHDA and CDR2 is SQIVND (reference sequence). CDR3 length: 14 residues. The sample taken for sequencing was peripheral blood. The receptor's source is a human donor with acute or convalescent COVID-19. The donor label of this sample is uncertain. V gene TRBV19 combines with J gene TRBJ2-7; maybe TRBD1 (7 bases). DNA for the CDR3: TGTGCCAGTAGTGCGGGACAGACCGACTACGAGCAGTACTTC. Translated: CASSAGQTDYEQYF.